This T cell receptor (beta chain) is from a study of post-analysis software for immune sequencing data. Broader study findings: In multiple sclerosis, normalized Chao1 diversity was significantly below that of controls. Four or five TRBV segments were significantly more frequent in patients than in controls. TRBV5-6, TRBV5-1 and TRBV20-1 were among these segments. Strong co-clustering by F measure was evident for samples that had been prepared in the same batch.

TCR beta cDNA libraries had unique molecular identifiers. TCRdb re-analysed the PCR reads in MiXCR, keeping a single row per CDR3 protein. The sample records around 150,000 distinct CDR3 sequences, 35% to 40% being singletons. The CDR3 has 13 amino acids. Germline CDR1 MDHEN, CDR2 SYDVKM. V dropped 7 bases and J dropped 5; count of bases not matched to a gene: 6. This clonotype was picked up a small number of times. Its antigen is currently unknown. Sequenced here: blood, sampled after autologous hematopoietic stem cell transplantation. V gene TRBV28 combines with J gene TRBJ2-7, with 9 positions matching TRBD1. The sequence was collected from a girl aged 10 to 17 with multiple sclerosis. This chain's CDR3 is CASTGTGWDEQYF. For the CDR3, the DNA is TGTGCCAGCACCGGGACAGGGTGGGACGAGCAGTACTTC.